This T cell receptor beta chain was identified in a study of beta chain features in type 1 diabetes. Germline V gives CDR1 SGHRS, CDR2 YFSETQ. V was cut by 4 bases and J by 5 bases, with 14 bases left in between. The length of the CDR3 is 14 residues. Staining for CD45RO/CCR7/CD25/CD127/CD95/CD27 allowed sorting of CD4+ naive, central memory, regulatory and stem cell-like memory cells. This clone was counted only a few times. Its antigen remains unknown. The entirety of the isolated RNA underwent reverse transcription, so expressed TCRB transcripts were sequenced. Assay used: immunoSEQ multiplex PCR; TCRdb lists only in-frame clones, some missing. This repertoire shows about 170,000 clones, 7% to 9% found once; its top ten account for about 0.5%. Study conclusions and caveats: Patients with Type 1 diabetes showed moderately but significantly shorter TCRB CDR3s in all four CD4+ subsets. For patients and controls alike, PCR might favor shorter templates to the same degree. The naive, central memory and Treg TCRB repertoires of patients appeared to be more similar to one another than those of healthy donors.

This TCR came from a man between 18 and 29 years old with type 1 diabetes. The specimen was central memory CD4+ T cells from blood. The chain recombines TRBV5-1 with TRBJ2-3, with D possibly being TRBD2 (6 bases). CDR3 bases: TGCGCCAGCAGCATTAGCGGTCCTGAAGATACGCAGTATTTT. Encoded protein: CASSISGPEDTQYF.